The 4 T cell receptor beta chains below all came from one sample that was sequenced in a study of cytomegalovirus exposure and HLA in healthy donors. Researchers ran the PCR with 60 Vbeta and 13 Jbeta primers. Sequencing used immunoSEQ multiplex PCR; TCRdb keeps in-frame clones, though not all of them. Among roughly 120,000 clones listed, roughly 73% were seen once. Sequencing used PBMCs. These receptors were obtained from a man in his 60s in good health and CMV-seropositive.

This sequence joins TRBV19 and TRBJ2-2; 9 bases map to TRBD1. Germline CDR1 and CDR2: LNHDA and SQIVND (reference sequence). The CDR3 consists of 18 residues. Losses at the gene ends were 3 bases for V and 4 bases for J; bases not matched to a gene: 12. CDR3 in amino acids: CASSIGTGNGLGTGELFF. CDR3 DNA sequence: TGTGCCAGTAGTATTGGGACAGGGAATGGTCTTGGCACCGGGGAGCTGTTTTTT.

The chain carries TRBV18 and TRBJ1-4, with D perhaps TRBD1 (5 bases). Trimming took 3 bases from V and 8 from J, leaving 16 bases between them. The germline V gene has CDR1 KGHSH and CDR2 LQKENI. CDR3 length: 15 amino acids. CDR3 sequence: CASSPEGREPEKLFF. The CDR3 nucleotides read TGTGCCAGCTCACCGGAGGGCAGGGAGCCAGAAAAACTGTTTTTT.

The chain couples TRBV6-6 to TRBJ1-1; 9 bases agree with TRBD1. The V gene end was trimmed by 6 bases and the J gene end by 5 bases; junction bases not matched to a gene: 10. The CDR3 sequence is 15 residues long. The V gene's germline CDR1 is MNHNY and CDR2 SVGAGI (reference sequence). The DNA of the CDR3 is TGTGCCAGCAGCCCTAACCAAGACAGGGGGACTGAAGCTTTCTTT. Its translation: CASSPNQDRGTEAFF.

The CDR3 DNA sequence: TGTGCCAGCAGTGGGTGGACAGACGAGCAGTACTTC. Protein: CASSGWTDEQYF. The chain combines TRBV6-1 with TRBJ2-7; D perhaps matches TRBD1 (6 bases). Trimming removed 4 bases at V and 5 bases at J, with 9 bases between. Germline assignment: CDR1 MNHNS and CDR2 SASEGT. The CDR3 has 12 amino acids.